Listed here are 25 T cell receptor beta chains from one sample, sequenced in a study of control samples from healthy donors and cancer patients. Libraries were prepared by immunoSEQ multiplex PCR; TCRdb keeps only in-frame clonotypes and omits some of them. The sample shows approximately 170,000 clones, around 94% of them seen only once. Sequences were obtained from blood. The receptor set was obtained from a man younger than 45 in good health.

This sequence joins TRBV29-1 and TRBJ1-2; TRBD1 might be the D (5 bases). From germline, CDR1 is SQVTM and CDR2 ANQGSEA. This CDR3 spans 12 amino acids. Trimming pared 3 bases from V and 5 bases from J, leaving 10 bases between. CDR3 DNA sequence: TGCAGCGTTGATCTGGGGGGATATGGCTACACCTTC. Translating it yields CSVDLGGYGYTF.

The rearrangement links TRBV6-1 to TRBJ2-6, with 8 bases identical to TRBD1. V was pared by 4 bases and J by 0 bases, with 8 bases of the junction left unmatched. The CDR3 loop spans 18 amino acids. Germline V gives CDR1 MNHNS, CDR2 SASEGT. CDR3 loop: CASSGRTGNSSGANVLTF. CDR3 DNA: TGTGCCAGCAGTGGTCGGACAGGGAACTCCTCTGGGGCCAACGTCCTGACTTTC.

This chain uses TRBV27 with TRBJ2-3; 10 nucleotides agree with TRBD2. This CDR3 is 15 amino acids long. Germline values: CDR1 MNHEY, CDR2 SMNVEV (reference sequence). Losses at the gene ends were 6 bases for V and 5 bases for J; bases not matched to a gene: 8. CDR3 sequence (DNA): TGTGCCAGCAGGGGGCTAGCGGGAGTTCTAGATACGCAGTATTTT. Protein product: CASRGLAGVLDTQYF.

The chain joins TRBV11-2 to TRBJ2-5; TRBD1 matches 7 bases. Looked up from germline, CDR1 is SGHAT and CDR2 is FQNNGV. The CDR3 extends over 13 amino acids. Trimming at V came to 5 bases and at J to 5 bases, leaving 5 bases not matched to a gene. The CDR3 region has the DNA TGTGCCAGCAGCCGACAGGGCGGGGAGACCCAGTACTTC. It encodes CASSRQGGETQYF.

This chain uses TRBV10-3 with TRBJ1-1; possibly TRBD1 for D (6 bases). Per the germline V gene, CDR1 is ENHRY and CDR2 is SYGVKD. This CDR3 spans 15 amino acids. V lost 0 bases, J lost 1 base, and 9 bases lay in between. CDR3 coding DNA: TGTGCCATCAGTGAGTCGGGGGGCTGGAACACTGAAGCTTTCTTT. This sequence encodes CAISESGGWNTEAFF.

The CDR3 DNA reads as TGCGCCAGCAGCCAAGTTTGGGCAGTGTCCTACGAGCAGTACTTC. It yields the protein CASSQVWAVSYEQYF. The chain employs TRBV4-1 and TRBJ2-7; D remains unclear. Trimming cost V 1 base and J 1 base, with 11 bases left between them. This CDR3 comprises 15 residues. The germline V gene has CDR1 MGHRA and CDR2 YSYEKL.

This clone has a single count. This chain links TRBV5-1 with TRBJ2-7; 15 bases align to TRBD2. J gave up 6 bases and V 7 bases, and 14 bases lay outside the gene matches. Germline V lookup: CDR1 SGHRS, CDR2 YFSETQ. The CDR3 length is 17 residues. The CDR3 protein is CASRGQGTSGGSREQYF. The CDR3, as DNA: TGCGCCAGCCGAGGACAGGGGACTAGCGGGGGGTCCCGCGAGCAGTACTTC.

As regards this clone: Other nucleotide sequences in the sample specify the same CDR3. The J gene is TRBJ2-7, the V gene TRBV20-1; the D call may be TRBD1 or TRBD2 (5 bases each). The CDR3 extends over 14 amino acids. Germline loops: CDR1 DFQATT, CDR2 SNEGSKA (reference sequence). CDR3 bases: TGCAGCGCCAGTAGAGGGGATGGGTCCTACGAGCAGTACTTC. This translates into CSASRGDGSYEQYF.

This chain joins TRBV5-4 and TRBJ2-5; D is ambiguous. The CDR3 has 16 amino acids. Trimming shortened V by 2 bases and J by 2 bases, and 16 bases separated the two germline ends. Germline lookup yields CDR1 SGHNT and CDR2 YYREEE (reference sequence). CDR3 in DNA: TGTGCCAGCAGCTTAGGGCCCCCAGACCAACAAGAGACCCAGTACTTC. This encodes CASSLGPPDQQETQYF.

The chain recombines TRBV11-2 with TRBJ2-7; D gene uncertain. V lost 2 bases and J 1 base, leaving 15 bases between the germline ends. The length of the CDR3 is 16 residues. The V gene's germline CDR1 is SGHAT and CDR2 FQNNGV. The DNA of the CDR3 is TGTGCCAGCAGCTTATTGGTCCAGGCCGCTTCCTACGAGCAGTACTTC. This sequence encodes CASSLLVQAASYEQYF.

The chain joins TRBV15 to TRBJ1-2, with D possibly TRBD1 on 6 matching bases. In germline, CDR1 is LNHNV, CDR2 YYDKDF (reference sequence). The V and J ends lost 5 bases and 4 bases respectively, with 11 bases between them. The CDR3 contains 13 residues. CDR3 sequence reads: CATSRTELYGYTF. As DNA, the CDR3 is TGTGCCACCAGCCGGACAGAACTCTATGGCTACACCTTC.

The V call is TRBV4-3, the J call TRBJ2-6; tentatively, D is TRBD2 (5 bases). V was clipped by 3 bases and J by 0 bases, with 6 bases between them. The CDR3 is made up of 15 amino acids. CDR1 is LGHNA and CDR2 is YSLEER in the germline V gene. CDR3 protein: CASSQGSSGANVLTF. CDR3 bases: TGCGCCAGCAGCCAGGGGAGCTCTGGGGCCAACGTCCTGACTTTC.

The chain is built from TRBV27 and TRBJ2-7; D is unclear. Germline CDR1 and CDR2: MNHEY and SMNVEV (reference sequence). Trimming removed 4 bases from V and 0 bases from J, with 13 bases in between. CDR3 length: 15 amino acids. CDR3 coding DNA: TGTGCCAGCAGTTCCCTCGACGGATTCTCCTACGAGCAGTACTTC. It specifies CASSSLDGFSYEQYF.

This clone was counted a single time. The CDR3 sequence: CASSADRGRDTEAFF. The CDR3, as DNA: TGTGCCAGCAGCGCCGACAGGGGGCGAGACACTGAAGCTTTCTTT. V is TRBV7-2 and J is TRBJ1-1, with 10 bases fitting TRBD1. The length of the CDR3 is 15 residues. V shed 5 bases, J shed 3 bases, and the junction held 6 bases outside the gene matches. Germline CDR1 and CDR2: SGHTA and FQGNSA.

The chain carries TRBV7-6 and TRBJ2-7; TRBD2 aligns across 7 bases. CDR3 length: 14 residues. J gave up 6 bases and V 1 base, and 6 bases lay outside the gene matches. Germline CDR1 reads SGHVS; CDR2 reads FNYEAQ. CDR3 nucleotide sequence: TGTGCCAGCAGCTTAGTGGGGACTACCTCCGAGCAGTACTTC. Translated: CASSLVGTTSEQYF.

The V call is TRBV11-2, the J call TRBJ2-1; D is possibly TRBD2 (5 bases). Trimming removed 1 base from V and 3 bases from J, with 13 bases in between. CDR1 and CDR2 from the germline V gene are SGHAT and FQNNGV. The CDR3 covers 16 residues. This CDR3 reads CASSLVLGLDYNEQFF. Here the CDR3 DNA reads TGTGCCAGCAGCTTAGTGTTAGGACTGGACTACAATGAGCAGTTCTTC.

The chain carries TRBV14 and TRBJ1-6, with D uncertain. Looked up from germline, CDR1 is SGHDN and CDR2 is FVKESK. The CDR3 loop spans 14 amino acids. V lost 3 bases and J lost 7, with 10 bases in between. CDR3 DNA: TGTGCCAGCAGCCAGGGTTCGGGGAATTCACCCCTCCACTTT. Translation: CASSQGSGNSPLHF.

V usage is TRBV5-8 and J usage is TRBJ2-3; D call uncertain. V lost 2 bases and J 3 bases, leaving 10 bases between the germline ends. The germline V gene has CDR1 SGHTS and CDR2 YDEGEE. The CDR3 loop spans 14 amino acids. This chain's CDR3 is CASSFSYLTDTQYF. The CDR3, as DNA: TGTGCCAGCAGCTTCTCGTACTTAACAGATACGCAGTATTTT.

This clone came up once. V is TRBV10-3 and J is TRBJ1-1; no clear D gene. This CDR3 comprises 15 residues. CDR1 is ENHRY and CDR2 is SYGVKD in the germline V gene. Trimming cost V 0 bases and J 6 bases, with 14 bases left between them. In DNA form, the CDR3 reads TGTGCCATCAGTGAGTCGGGAGGAGTCGTCGCTGAAGCTTTCTTT. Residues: CAISESGGVVAEAFF.

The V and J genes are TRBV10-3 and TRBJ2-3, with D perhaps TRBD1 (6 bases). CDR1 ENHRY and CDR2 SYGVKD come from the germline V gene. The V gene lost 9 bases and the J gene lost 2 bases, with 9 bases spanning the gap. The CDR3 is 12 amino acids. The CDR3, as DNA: TGTGCCATGGGACACACCACAGATACGCAGTATTTT. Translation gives CAMGHTTDTQYF.

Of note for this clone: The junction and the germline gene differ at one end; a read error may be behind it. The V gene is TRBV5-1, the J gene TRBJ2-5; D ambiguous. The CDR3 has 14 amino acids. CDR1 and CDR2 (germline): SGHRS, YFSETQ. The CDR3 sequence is CASNLGGLGETQYF. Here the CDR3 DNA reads TGCGCCAGCAACTTGGGTGGCCTGGGGGAGACCCAGTACTTC.

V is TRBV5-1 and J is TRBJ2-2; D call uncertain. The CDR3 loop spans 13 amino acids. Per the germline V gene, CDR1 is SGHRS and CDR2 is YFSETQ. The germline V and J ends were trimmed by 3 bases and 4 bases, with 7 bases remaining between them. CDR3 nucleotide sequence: TGCGCCAGCAGCTGGACCCTCACCGGGGAGCTGTTTTTT. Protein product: CASSWTLTGELFF.

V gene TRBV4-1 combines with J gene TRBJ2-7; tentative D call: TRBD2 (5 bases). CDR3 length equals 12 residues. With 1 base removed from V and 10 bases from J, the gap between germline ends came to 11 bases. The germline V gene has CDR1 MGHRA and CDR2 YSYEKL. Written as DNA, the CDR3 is TGCGCCAGCAGCCAAGTGAACGGGGTTCAGTACTTC. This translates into CASSQVNGVQYF.

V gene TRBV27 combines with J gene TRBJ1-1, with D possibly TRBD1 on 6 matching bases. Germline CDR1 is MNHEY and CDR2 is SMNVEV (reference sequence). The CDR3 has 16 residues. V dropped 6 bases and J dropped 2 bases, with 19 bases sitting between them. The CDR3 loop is CASSLKSGTPNTEAFF. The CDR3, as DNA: TGTGCCAGCAGCCTAAAATCCGGGACACCCAACACTGAAGCTTTCTTT.

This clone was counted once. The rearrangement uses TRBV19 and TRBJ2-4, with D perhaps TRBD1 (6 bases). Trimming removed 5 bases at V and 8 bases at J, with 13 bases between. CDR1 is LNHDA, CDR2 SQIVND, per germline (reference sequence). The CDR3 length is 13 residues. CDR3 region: CASSAGVVDIQYF. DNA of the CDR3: TGTGCCAGTAGTGCAGGGGTGGTTGACATTCAGTACTTC. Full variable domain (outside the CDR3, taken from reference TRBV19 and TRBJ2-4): DGGITQSPKYLFRKEGQNVTLSCEQNLNHDAMYWYRQDPGQGLRLIYYSQIVNDFQKGDIAEGYSVSREKKESFPLTVTSAQKNPTAFYLCASSAGVVDIQYFGAGTRLSVL.